The clone carrying this T cell receptor beta chain was seen at least ten times. V lost 6 bases and J 5 bases, leaving 17 bases between the germline ends. The CDR3 runs 14 residues. Germline assignment: CDR1 LNHDA and CDR2 SQIVND (reference sequence). Scientists made TCR beta libraries using quantitative 5'-RACE with molecular barcodes. TCRdb reanalysed the 5' RACE reads using MiXCR and keeps one entry per CDR3 protein. The sample carries about 160,000 distinct CDR3 sequences, 44% recorded once. This sample is part of a study of CD8 T cells in ankylosing spondylitis. This TCR was recovered from a male donor with ankylosing spondylitis. The sample consisted of synovial fluid, either unsorted or a sorted T cell fraction (not recorded which). The chain couples TRBV19 to TRBJ2-7; D perhaps matches TRBD2 (6 bases). CDR3 bases: TGTGCCAGTAGCCCGACCGGAGGGTCCAACGAGCAGTACTTC. Its protein product is CASSPTGGSNEQYF.